Listed here are 17 T cell receptor beta chains from one sample, sequenced in a study of regulatory T cells in long-lasting Graves disease. iRepertoire HTBI primers and Arm-PCR of CDR3 regions built TCR beta libraries. Each CDR3 protein is one row after TCRdb ran MiXCR on the multiplex PCR reads. The data show a few hundred thousand distinct CDR3 sequences, about 17% seen once. Described time point: newly diagnosed GD, antithyroid drugs for less than 3 months. The TCR library was made from RNA that had been extracted from PBMCs in TRIzol. The starting material was peripheral blood mononuclear cells (PBMCs), obtained at new diagnosis, from a patient treated with antithyroid drugs. The receptors stem from a female donor with Graves disease.

This clonotype was observed a few times. V is TRBV7-8 and J is TRBJ2-3; a possible D gene is TRBD2 (6 bases). The CDR3 consists of 16 residues. Trimming stripped 5 bases from V and 3 bases from J, with 18 bases between. CDR1 and CDR2 (germline): SGHVS, FQNEAQ. The DNA of the CDR3 is TGTGCCAGCAGCCCCAGTTTAGCGGAGGGGACAGATACGCAGTATTTT. Protein sequence: CASSPSLAEGTDTQYF.

Ten or more counts support this clonotype. The V gene is TRBV6-2 or TRBV6-3, the J gene TRBJ2-2, with D possibly TRBD2 on 5 matching bases. Germline-derived CDR1 and CDR2 are MNHEY and SVGEGT. Between the trimmed V and J ends, which lost 0 bases and 6 bases, there was a span of 17 bases. This CDR3 region has 17 residues. The CDR3 nucleotides read TGTGCCAGCAGTTACTCCGGGATCCCACCGAGGGCCGGGGAGCTGTTTTTT. Protein: CASSYSGIPPRAGELFF.

This sequence joins TRBV10-3 and TRBJ2-1; 14 nucleotides line up with TRBD2. The CDR3 length is 17 residues. V dropped 7 bases and J dropped 5; count of bases not matched to a gene: 10. CDR1 is ENHRY, CDR2 SYGVKD, per germline. The CDR3 region is CAINSGTSGSRDNEQFF. CDR3 sequence (DNA): TGTGCCATCAATTCCGGGACTAGCGGGAGCAGGGACAATGAGCAGTTCTTC.

Ten or more counts support this clonotype. This sequence joins TRBV15 and TRBJ1-1; D remains unclear. There are 15 residues in the CDR3. Germline V gene lookup returns CDR1 LNHNV and CDR2 YYDKDF (reference sequence). V gave up 0 bases and J gave up 1 base, with 9 bases separating them. The CDR3 region has the DNA TGTGCCACCAGCAGAGATCTCCCGGGGAACACTGAAGCTTTCTTT. It specifies CATSRDLPGNTEAFF.

This clonotype was counted between two and nine times. The CDR3 end shows no conserved phenylalanine or tryptophan, and so a read error is likely. The rearrangement uses TRBV15 and TRBJ2-1; maybe TRBD2 (5 bases). Per the germline V gene, CDR1 is LNHNV and CDR2 is YYDKDF (reference sequence). This CDR3 is 12 amino acids long. The ends were cut back, 6 bases at V and 8 bases at J, with 11 bases in the middle. The CDR3 region is CATSILGDEQFL. The CDR3 nucleotides read TGTGCCACCAGTATACTAGGTGATGAGCAGTTCCTC.

The table lists this clonotype with a count of one. J is TRBJ2-1 and V is TRBV24-1; TRBD1 matches 8 bases. CDR3 length: 15 amino acids. V shed 1 base, J shed 9 bases, and the junction held 7 bases outside the gene matches. Germline V gene lookup returns CDR1 KGHDR and CDR2 SFDVKD. The CDR3 reads CATSDFTGTGAEQFF. For the CDR3, the DNA is TGTGCCACCAGTGATTTCACCGGGACAGGAGCTGAGCAGTTCTTC.

Details on this clonotype: A much larger clone is a single base away; this may be a read error. The V call is TRBV6-1, the J call TRBJ1-1, with 9 bases that match TRBD1. Trimming cost V 7 bases and J 2 bases; bases outside gene matches: 14. The CDR3 extends over 17 amino acids. Per the germline V gene, CDR1 is MNHNS and CDR2 is SASEGT. The CDR3 loop reads CASIRTGGFQGNTEAFF. In DNA, the CDR3 is TGTGCCAGCATACGAACAGGGGGCTTTCAGGGTAACACTGAAGCTTTCTTT.

The chain joins TRBV7-2 to TRBJ2-7, with 8 nucleotides matching TRBD2. This CDR3 has 18 residues. Looked up from germline, CDR1 is SGHTA and CDR2 is FQGNSA. The CDR3 bases are TGTGCCAGCAGCTTGTCGGGAAGGCGGCGGGAGGTAAACAATGAGCTGTTCGTC. As protein: CASSLSGRRREVNNELFV.

This clonotype was recorded at least ten times. J is TRBJ2-5 and V is TRBV6-1; unclear D gene. The CDR3 totals 14 residues. Germline V gene lookup returns CDR1 MNHNS and CDR2 SASEGT. The V and J ends lost 6 bases and 12 bases respectively, with 23 bases between them. CDR3: CASSHAQLRQGKYF. CDR3 DNA: TGTGCCAGCAGCCACGCCCAGCTGCGGCAAGGAAAGTACTTC.

This rearrangement joins TRBV6-5 to TRBJ2-5; no firm D call. V lost 0 bases and J lost 4, with 9 bases in between. Germline CDR1 and CDR2: MNHEY and SVGAGI. The CDR3 consists of 14 residues. In DNA form, the CDR3 reads TGTGCCAGCAGTTACTCGTTTAGAAGAGAGACCCAGTACTTC. Translating gives CASSYSFRRETQYF.

This clonotype was seen at least ten times. The CDR3 DNA reads TGTGCCAGCTCATCCAGGGCGGACACTGAAGCTTTCTTT. Translated, it gives CASSSRADTEAFF. This chain links TRBV18 with TRBJ1-1; D might be TRBD1 (5 bases). Germline loops: CDR1 KGHSH, CDR2 LQKENI. Trimming cost V 5 bases and J 3 bases, with 10 bases left between them. This CDR3 region has 13 residues.

The table lists this clonotype with many counts. This sequence joins TRBV19 and TRBJ1-2; D perhaps matches TRBD1 (5 bases). CDR3 length: 15 residues. V dropped 4 bases and J dropped 3 bases, with 15 bases sitting between them. CDR1 is LNHDA, CDR2 SQIVND, per germline (reference sequence). Written as DNA, the CDR3 is TGTGCCAGTAGTAGATCGACAGATATCTACTATGGCTACACCTTC. Its protein product is CASSRSTDIYYGYTF.

This clonotype came up many times. The rearrangement links TRBV24-1 to TRBJ2-3, with 8 bases lining up with TRBD1. With 2 bases clipped from V and 2 bases from J, the junction kept 5 bases outside the gene matches. Germline V gene sequence: CDR1 KGHDR, CDR2 SFDVKD. This CDR3 has 16 residues. CDR3 in amino acids: CATSDWGTGATDTQYF. CDR3 coding DNA: TGTGCCACCAGTGATTGGGGGACAGGAGCCACAGATACGCAGTATTTT.

This clonotype was observed a few times. This chain uses TRBV5-5 with TRBJ2-1; 7 nucleotides match TRBD2. The CDR3 runs to 13 residues. J lost 9 bases, V lost 3 bases, and 6 bases had no gene match. Germline lookup yields CDR1 SGHKS and CDR2 YYEKEE (reference sequence). This CDR3 is CASSSTTSREQFF. In DNA form, the CDR3 reads TGTGCCAGCAGCTCAACGACTAGCCGTGAGCAGTTCTTC.

The chain couples TRBV11-2 to TRBJ2-3, with 10 bases lining up with TRBD2. The germline V gene has CDR1 SGHAT and CDR2 FQNNGV. The CDR3 consists of 18 residues. V lost 5 bases and J lost 2; bases outside the gene matches: 13. CDR3 protein: CASSRTRTSGSYTDTQYF. As DNA, the CDR3 is TGTGCCAGCAGCCGCACAAGGACTAGCGGAAGCTACACAGATACGCAGTATTTT. Using reference TRBV11-2 and TRBJ2-3 for the parts outside the CDR3, the full variable domain is EAGVAQSPRYKIIEKRQSVAFWCNPISGHATLYWYQQILGQGPKLLIQFQNNGVVDDSQLPKDRFSAERLKGVDSTLKIQPAKLEDSAVYLCASSRTRTSGSYTDTQYFGPGTRLTVL.

This clonotype occurred many times. The chain recombines TRBV2 with TRBJ1-4; no clear D gene. Germline-derived CDR1 and CDR2 are SNHLY and FYNNEI. The CDR3 is 11 residues long. V was cut by 2 bases and J by 8 bases, with 3 bases left in between. This chain's CDR3 is CASSETEKLFF. The DNA of the CDR3 is TGTGCCAGCAGTGAAACCGAAAAACTGTTTTTT.

At least ten counts were recorded for this clonotype. The chain employs TRBV12-3 or TRBV12-4 and TRBJ2-2; D is tentatively TRBD1 or TRBD2 (5 bases each). The CDR3 loop spans 18 amino acids. V was trimmed by 5 bases and J by 6 bases, leaving 25 bases between them. The CDR3 nucleotides read TGTGCCAGCAGTACCGTTTCGGATCCGGGTCTGGGGGCCGGGGAGCTGTTTTTT. It yields the protein CASSTVSDPGLGAGELFF.